These 30 T cell receptor beta chains originate from one sample sequenced in a study of Ad26.COV2.S vaccination and SARS-CoV-2 variants. TCRdb's table, derived via immunoSEQ multiplex PCR, lists solely in-frame clones and lacks some. Among hundreds of thousands of clones, roughly 84% were seen once, and the ten largest hold 3.4%. This sample's treatment: 15 to 20 received Ad26.COV2.S at low or high dose, single or two shots; 5 received placebo; per-sample allocation not given. All samples were drawn on day 63, counting from the first vaccine or placebo injection. The sequenced sample was peripheral blood, obtained in a trial of Ad26.COV2.S vaccine versus placebo. The source is a person between 18 and 65 years old who received the Ad26.COV2.S COVID-19 vaccine or a placebo.

This chain uses TRBV11-2 with TRBJ1-4; 11 bases match TRBD1. The trim removed 4 bases at V and 8 bases at J, leaving 3 bases unmatched. From germline, CDR1 is SGHAT and CDR2 FQNNGV. This CDR3 has 14 residues. CDR3 region: CASSWDRGYEKLFF. The CDR3 nucleotides read TGTGCCAGCAGCTGGGACAGGGGGTACGAAAAACTGTTTTTT.

The chain carries TRBV4-2 and TRBJ1-4, with D possibly TRBD1 on 5 matching bases. The CDR3 is 16 amino acids. CDR1 and CDR2 (germline): LGHNA, YNFKEQ. Between the trimmed V and J ends, which lost 4 bases and 4 bases, there was a span of 16 bases. The CDR3 region is CASSLTKQGFNEKLFF. Here the CDR3 DNA reads TGTGCCAGCAGCCTCACGAAGCAGGGTTTTAATGAAAAACTGTTTTTT.

J is TRBJ1-5 and V is TRBV4-1, with TRBD1 as a possible D gene (6 bases). Between the trimmed V and J ends, which lost 0 bases and 5 bases, there was a span of 11 bases. There are 15 residues in the CDR3. Looked up from germline, CDR1 is MGHRA and CDR2 is YSYEKL. DNA for the CDR3: TGCGCCAGCAGCCAAGATATTAGGGGGTATCAGCCCCAGCATTTT. Protein sequence: CASSQDIRGYQPQHF.

Concerning this clone itself: Germline is not matched at one junction end, which may reflect a read error. The rearrangement links TRBV7-7 to TRBJ1-5; D gene unclear. The CDR3 length is 16 residues. Germline V gives CDR1 SSHAT, CDR2 FNYEAQ (reference sequence). The CDR3 spells CASSLVKGQSNQPQHF. Written as DNA, the CDR3 is TGTGCTAGCAGCTTAGTTAAAGGGCAGAGCAATCAGCCCCAGCATTTT. Variable domain in full (rest from reference TRBV7-7 and TRBJ1-5): GAGVSQSPRYKVTKRGQDVTLRCDPISSHATLYWYQQALGQGPEFLTYFNYEAQPDKSGLPSDRFSAERPEGSISTLTIQRTEQRDSAMYRCASSLVKGQSNQPQHFGDGTRLSIL.

Turning to this clone: A much bigger clone sits one base away, suggesting this may be a read error. The chain has TRBV5-4 and TRBJ2-6, with TRBD1 matching over 7 bases. With V trimmed by 4 bases and J by 2 bases, 3 bases remained unmatched. The V gene's germline CDR1 is SGHNT and CDR2 YYREEE (reference sequence). The CDR3 spans 15 residues. The CDR3 reads CASSPTGPGANVLTF. Written as DNA, the CDR3 is TGTGCCAGCAGCCCGACAGGGCCTGGGGCCAACGTCCTGACTTTC.

V gene TRBV5-4 combines with J gene TRBJ1-4; D gene unclear. This CDR3 spans 16 amino acids. V was shortened by 5 bases and J by 0 bases, with 14 bases between the two germline ends. Germline loops: CDR1 SGHNT, CDR2 YYREEE (reference sequence). In DNA, the CDR3 is TGTGCCAGCAGTTCTAAACCGGGTACAACTAATGAAAAACTGTTTTTT. Translating gives CASSSKPGTTNEKLFF.

The V gene is TRBV11-2, the J gene TRBJ1-5; D remains unclear. CDR1 and CDR2 from the germline V gene are SGHAT and FQNNGV. The CDR3 extends over 14 amino acids. V lost 1 base and J 6 bases, leaving 10 bases between the germline ends. This CDR3 is CASSLGAVGQPQHF. CDR3 bases: TGTGCCAGCAGCTTAGGAGCAGTCGGTCAGCCCCAGCATTTT. The complete variable domain, with remaining parts taken from reference TRBV11-2 and TRBJ1-5, reads EAGVAQSPRYKIIEKRQSVAFWCNPISGHATLYWYQQILGQGPKLLIQFQNNGVVDDSQLPKDRFSAERLKGVDSTLKIQPAKLEDSAVYLCASSLGAVGQPQHFGDGTRLSIL.

V is TRBV6-5 and J is TRBJ1-5; maybe TRBD1 (6 bases). The CDR3 extends over 14 amino acids. Per the germline V gene, CDR1 is MNHEY and CDR2 is SVGAGI. V was cut by 6 bases and J by 6 bases, with 15 bases left in between. CDR3 sequence: CASSSSGGRQPQHF. CDR3 DNA: TGTGCCAGCAGCTCGAGTGGGGGCCGTCAGCCCCAGCATTTT.

J is TRBJ2-5 and V is TRBV5-4; the match to TRBD2 covers 7 bases. Trimming took 6 bases from V and 2 from J; bases not matched to a gene: 10. The length of the CDR3 is 15 residues. Germline lookup yields CDR1 SGHNT and CDR2 YYREEE (reference sequence). The CDR3 region is CASTSSGAGQETQYF. The CDR3 DNA is TGTGCCAGCACCTCGAGCGGGGCCGGACAAGAGACCCAGTACTTC.

This chain connects TRBV16 to TRBJ2-7; TRBD2 agrees at 8 bases. In germline, CDR1 is KGHSY, CDR2 FQNENV. Trimming removed 3 bases from V and 4 bases from J; junction bases left unmatched: 5. The CDR3 is made up of 14 amino acids. The CDR3 DNA reads TGTGCCAGCAGCCACCGGGGGGGCCTTTACGAGCAGTACTTC. Its translation: CASSHRGGLYEQYF.

This sequence joins TRBV5-6 and TRBJ2-3; D unresolved. Trimming pared 4 bases from V and 1 base from J, leaving 4 bases between. Per germline, CDR1 SGHDT and CDR2 YYEEEE. The CDR3 length is 12 residues. The CDR3: CASSGGTDTQYF. Here the CDR3 DNA reads TGTGCCAGCAGCGGAGGCACAGATACGCAGTATTTT. The full variable domain, completed using reference TRBV5-6 and TRBJ2-3, is DAGVTQSPTHLIKTRGQQVTLRCSPKSGHDTVSWYQQALGQGPQFIFQYYEEEERQRGNFPDRFSGHQFPNYSSELNVNALLLGDSALYLCASSGGTDTQYFGPGTRLTVL.

V gene TRBV7-9 combines with J gene TRBJ2-7; the D is unclear. CDR1 is SEHNR, CDR2 FQNEAQ, per germline (reference sequence). The germline V and J ends were trimmed by 2 bases and 6 bases, with 8 bases remaining between them. The CDR3 has 12 residues. CDR3 sequence (DNA): TGTGCCAGCAGCTTACCCGTAACCGAGCAGTACTTC. Its translation is CASSLPVTEQYF. Drawing the rest from reference TRBV7-9 and TRBJ2-7, the complete variable domain is DTGVSQNPRHKITKRGQNVTFRCDPISEHNRLYWYRQTLGQGPEFLTYFQNEAQLEKSRLLSDRFSAERPKGSFSTLEIQRTEQGDSAMYLCASSLPVTEQYFGPGTRLTVT.

The chain couples TRBV29-1 to TRBJ2-7, with 8 positions matching TRBD1. The V segment lost 1 base and the J segment 1 base; nucleotides outside the gene matches: 9. This CDR3 spans 16 amino acids. In germline, CDR1 is SQVTM, CDR2 ANQGSEA. The CDR3 nucleotides are TGCAGCGTTGAAGGGACAAACCGGACAGGGTCCTACGAGCAGTACTTC. It translates to CSVEGTNRTGSYEQYF.

V and J are TRBV20-1 and TRBJ2-1, with TRBD2 as a possible D gene (6 bases). Trimming stripped 3 bases from V and 5 bases from J, with 11 bases between. Germline V CDR1 and CDR2: DFQATT, SNEGSKA (reference sequence). This CDR3 region has 13 residues. CDR3 nucleotide sequence: TGCAGTGCTAGTAGGACTATTAACAATGAGCAGTTCTTC. Encoded protein: CSASRTINNEQFF.

V is TRBV9 and J is TRBJ1-1; D gene uncertain. V was trimmed by 4 bases and J by 1 base, leaving 17 bases between them. Germline CDR1 and CDR2: SGDLS and YYNGEE. The CDR3 extends over 16 amino acids. The CDR3 is CASSPQIAQANTEAFF. The CDR3 coding sequence is TGTGCCAGCAGCCCACAAATCGCCCAGGCGAACACTGAAGCTTTCTTT.

This sequence joins TRBV19 and TRBJ2-3, with D unclear. CDR1 is LNHDA, CDR2 SQIVND, per germline (reference sequence). Trimming cost V 5 bases and J 4 bases, with 19 bases left between them. This CDR3 has 16 amino acids. The CDR3 region has the DNA TGTGCCAGTAGTGGCCCCCCGGTACAGTTTTCAGATACGCAGTATTTT. As protein: CASSGPPVQFSDTQYF.

The V and J genes are TRBV6-5 and TRBJ2-5, with a tentative D call TRBD2 (6 bases). This CDR3 spans 13 amino acids. V was trimmed by 6 bases and J by 4 bases, leaving 12 bases between them. CDR1 MNHEY and CDR2 SVGAGI come from the germline V gene. CDR3 bases: TGTGCCAGCAGATCCCCAGCGGGAGAGACCCAGTACTTC. This sequence encodes CASRSPAGETQYF.

The V call is TRBV9, the J call TRBJ1-3; D gene ambiguous. Germline lookup yields CDR1 SGDLS and CDR2 YYNGEE. The CDR3 consists of 13 residues. Between the trimmed V and J ends, which lost 4 bases and 3 bases, there was a span of 8 bases. The CDR3 region is CASSKTIGNTIYF. The CDR3 nucleotides are TGTGCCAGCAGCAAGACGATTGGAAACACCATATATTTT.

This chain joins TRBV3-1 (or the pseudogene TRBV3-2) and TRBJ1-5, with D perhaps matching TRBD1 (5 bases). The V end was cut by 4 bases, the J end by 2 bases, with 9 bases between. Germline V gene sequence: CDR1 LGHDT, CDR2 YNNKEL (reference sequence). The CDR3 runs to 14 residues. This chain's CDR3 is CASSPVGGNQPQHF. The CDR3 DNA is TGTGCCAGCAGCCCGGTAGGGGGCAATCAGCCCCAGCATTTT.

The chain combines TRBV18 with TRBJ2-2; 7 bases map to TRBD1. V lost 5 bases to trimming and J lost 0 bases; unmatched junction nucleotides: 3. CDR3 size: 15 residues. Looked up from germline, CDR1 is KGHSH and CDR2 is LQKENI. This CDR3 reads CASSTGQANTGELFF. The CDR3 DNA reads as TGTGCCAGCTCAACTGGACAGGCGAACACCGGGGAGCTGTTTTTT.

The rearrangement links TRBV7-3 to TRBJ2-3; 11 bases map to TRBD2. The germline V gene has CDR1 SGHTA and CDR2 FQGTGA. The CDR3 extends over 15 amino acids. The V and J ends lost 5 bases and 2 bases, in that order; junction bases with no gene match: 3. This CDR3 is CASSGSGGATDTQYF. As DNA, the CDR3 is TGTGCCAGCAGCGGTAGCGGGGGGGCCACAGATACGCAGTATTTT.

This chain uses TRBV18 with TRBJ1-4; D unresolved. The CDR3 covers 12 residues. In germline, CDR1 is KGHSH, CDR2 LQKENI. The germline V and J ends were trimmed by 3 bases and 7 bases, with 6 bases remaining between them. In nucleotides, the CDR3 is TGTGCCAGCTCACCGGATCGTGAAAAACTGTTTTTT. It translates to CASSPDREKLFF.

This sequence joins TRBV5-1 and TRBJ1-1; possible D gene TRBD1, 5 bases. CDR3 length equals 14 residues. Germline V gene lookup returns CDR1 SGHRS and CDR2 YFSETQ. Trimming removed 7 bases from V and 5 bases from J, with 18 bases in between. The CDR3 bases are TGCGCCAGCTCCCCCTTTGGGGGGGGGACTGAAGCTTTCTTT. Translated: CASSPFGGGTEAFF.

This rearrangement joins TRBV6-5 to TRBJ1-4; TRBD1 agrees at 10 bases. The CDR3 length is 15 residues. Germline V gives CDR1 MNHEY, CDR2 SVGAGI. The trim removed 8 bases at V and 11 bases at J, leaving 14 bases unmatched. This chain's CDR3 is CASVWGTGDSGKLFF. CDR3 in DNA: TGTGCCAGCGTCTGGGGGACAGGGGACTCAGGGAAACTGTTTTTT.

This sequence joins TRBV11-3 and TRBJ1-2; TRBD1 matches 8 bases. From germline, CDR1 is SGHNT and CDR2 YENEEA. This CDR3 has 13 amino acids. The ends lost 5 bases at V and 6 bases at J; junction bases unmatched: 5. CDR3 loop: CASSGQGGHGYTF. As DNA, the CDR3 is TGTGCCAGCAGCGGACAGGGCGGTCATGGCTACACCTTC.

The rearrangement links TRBV18 to TRBJ1-3; D remains ambiguous. Trimming shortened V by 3 bases and J by 0 bases, and 9 bases separated the two germline ends. Germline values: CDR1 KGHSH, CDR2 LQKENI. CDR3 length: 15 residues. In nucleotides, the CDR3 is TGTGCCAGCTCACCGGGGTTAAGCTCTGGAAACACCATATATTTT. It specifies CASSPGLSSGNTIYF.

V and J are TRBV6-6 and TRBJ2-7; 10 bases fit TRBD1. Losses at the gene ends were 5 bases for V and 5 bases for J; bases not matched to a gene: 9. CDR1 MNHNY and CDR2 SVGAGI come from the germline V gene (reference sequence). This CDR3 region has 15 residues. DNA for the CDR3: TGTGCCAGCAGTCACCGTGACAGGGGGCTGGACGAGCAGTACTTC. Protein: CASSHRDRGLDEQYF.

The gene calls are TRBV9 and TRBJ1-3; 8 nucleotides align to TRBD1. The CDR3 extends over 19 amino acids. Per the germline V gene, CDR1 is SGDLS and CDR2 is YYNGEE. V lost 2 bases and J lost 0; bases outside the gene matches: 13. The CDR3 nucleotides are TGTGCCAGCAGCGTTGCCGGGACAGGAACTTCTGGCTCTGGAAACACCATATATTTT. This sequence encodes CASSVAGTGTSGSGNTIYF.

The chain has TRBV4-2 and TRBJ2-1, with 9 bases matching TRBD2. Germline V gene sequence: CDR1 LGHNA, CDR2 YNFKEQ. Unmatched junction bases numbered 2, after V lost 1 base and J lost 4 bases. The CDR3 runs 15 residues. The DNA for the CDR3 is TGTGCCAGCAGCCAAGGAGCGGGGGGATACAATGAGCAGTTCTTC. Its translation is CASSQGAGGYNEQFF.

This clone has only a few counts. J is TRBJ2-6 and V is TRBV19; TRBD1 is a possible D gene (6 bases). This CDR3 region has 16 residues. V lost 7 bases, J lost 0 bases, and 13 bases lay in between. The germline V gene encodes CDR1 LNHDA and CDR2 SQIVND (reference sequence). CDR3 in DNA: TGTGCCAGTACCGCACAGGGCAACTCTGGGGCCAACGTCCTGACTTTC. Translating gives CASTAQGNSGANVLTF.